Here is one TCR beta chain with its context. Germline V gene sequence: CDR1 LGHNA, CDR2 YSLEER. The CDR3 runs to 15 residues. V lost 4 bases and J 5 bases, leaving 18 bases between the germline ends. TCRdb itself ran the RT-PCR reads through MiXCR, one entry per CDR3 protein. The sample shows more than 250,000 distinct CDR3 sequences, around a fifth of them seen only once. The data are from a study of response to subunit inactivated influenza vaccine. This sequence was found in a man aged 50 to 69 who received an inactivated influenza vaccine. This chain connects TRBV4-3 to TRBJ2-7, with no clear D. The starting material was PBMCs from blood, obtained 21 months after vaccination. The CDR3, as DNA: TGCGCCAGCAGCCCAGAACGCTACCTTTCCCACGAGCAGTACTTC. Its protein product is CASSPERYLSHEQYF.